These T cell receptor beta chains were read from a single sample in a study of graft-versus-host responses after intestinal transplantation. What these receptors recognize is not known. Assay: immunoSEQ multiplex PCR; the TCRdb copy retains only in-frame clones and omits some. The data show some 150,000 clones, 92% seen once. Sequencing used unstimulated CD4+ T cells sorted from spleen or lymph node cells, obtained before intestinal transplant. The receptor source for this set is a human donor who received an intestinal transplant. The CDR3 runs from the conserved cysteine through the conserved F or W. Each record gives: J gene, clone size, CDR3 length, D gene, V gene, CDR3 DNA, CDR3 protein. A D gene is named only where the DNA matches it firmly. Not every row has a clone size; where given, it reads once, few, many or a size class.

j_gene: TRBJ2-1
abundance: -
len: 18
d_gene: -
v_gene: TRBV5-5
CDR3nt: TGTGCCAGCAGCTTTAACAGAAACCCCGGGATTTACTACAATGAGCAGTTCTTC
CDR3aa: CASSFNRNPGIYYNEQFF

j_gene: TRBJ2-1
abundance: -
len: 16
d_gene: -
v_gene: TRBV27
CDR3nt: TGTGCCAGCAGTTTACCCCGGGGGACCTCCTACAATGAGCAGTTCTTC
CDR3aa: CASSLPRGTSYNEQFF

j_gene: TRBJ1-5
abundance: -
len: 15
d_gene: -
v_gene: TRBV6-1
CDR3nt: TGTGCCAGCAATTCGGACAGCAGGGGCAATCAGCCCCAGCATTTT
CDR3aa: CASNSDSRGNQPQHF

j_gene: TRBJ2-7
abundance: -
len: 15
d_gene: -
v_gene: TRBV27
CDR3nt: TGTGCCAGCAGTCCCTCGGGGGGCGCCCCGAGGGAGCAGTACTTC
CDR3aa: CASSPSGGAPREQYF

j_gene: TRBJ2-7
abundance: once
len: 14
d_gene: -
v_gene: TRBV28
CDR3nt: TGTGCCAGCACCCCCTTCTGGAGCTCCTACGAGCAGTACTTC
CDR3aa: CASTPFWSSYEQYF

j_gene: TRBJ1-2
abundance: -
len: 17
d_gene: TRBD1
v_gene: TRBV10-1
CDR3nt: TGCGCCAGCAGACCCCCCCCGAGACAGGGGGCGGACTATGGCTACACCTTC
CDR3aa: CASRPPPRQGADYGYTF

j_gene: TRBJ2-2
abundance: once
len: 16
d_gene: TRBD1
v_gene: TRBV5-6
CDR3nt: TGTGCCAGCAGCTTGGGCGGGACAGGGGACACCGGGGAGCTGTTTTTT
CDR3aa: CASSLGGTGDTGELFF

j_gene: TRBJ2-3
abundance: -
len: 13
d_gene: -
v_gene: TRBV6-5
CDR3nt: TGTGCCAGCAGTCTAGGGGACGCAGATACGCAGTATTTT
CDR3aa: CASSLGDADTQYF

j_gene: TRBJ2-7
abundance: once
len: 15
d_gene: -
v_gene: TRBV25-1
CDR3nt: TGTGCCAGCTGCAGAAGACGAAGGACGTCCTACGAGCAGTACTTC
CDR3aa: CASCRRRRTSYEQYF

j_gene: TRBJ1-5
abundance: -
len: 14
d_gene: -
v_gene: TRBV7-2
CDR3nt: TGTGCCAGCAGCCCCCAGGGGAGCAATCAGCCCCAGCATTTT
CDR3aa: CASSPQGSNQPQHF

j_gene: TRBJ2-7
abundance: -
len: 16
d_gene: -
v_gene: TRBV7-3
CDR3nt: TGTGCCAGCAACATGTGCGGTGGCAACCTAACCTACGAGCAGTACTTC
CDR3aa: CASNMCGGNLTYEQYF

j_gene: TRBJ2-1
abundance: -
len: 15
d_gene: TRBD1
v_gene: TRBV15
CDR3nt: TGTGCCACCAGCAGAGTAGGGACAGGGATTAATGAGCAGTTCTTC
CDR3aa: CATSRVGTGINEQFF

j_gene: TRBJ2-1
abundance: -
len: 17
d_gene: TRBD2
v_gene: TRBV7-2
CDR3nt: TGTGCCAGCAGCTTAGAAGCCGCCACGGGGGGTTACAATGAGCAGTTCTTC
CDR3aa: CASSLEAATGGYNEQFF

j_gene: TRBJ2-7
abundance: -
len: 17
d_gene: TRBD2
v_gene: TRBV10-3
CDR3nt: TGTGCCATCAGTGAGCCGAAGCCGGGACTAGCGGGAGGAGAGCAGTACTTC
CDR3aa: CAISEPKPGLAGGEQYF

j_gene: TRBJ1-2
abundance: -
len: 14
d_gene: -
v_gene: TRBV30
CDR3nt: TGTGCCTGGACGGCCCCGGGGAACAACTATGGCTACACCTTC
CDR3aa: CAWTAPGNNYGYTF

j_gene: TRBJ1-5
abundance: -
len: 18
d_gene: TRBD1
v_gene: TRBV19
CDR3nt: TGTGCCAGTAGTGGCTTTCGGGACAGGGCCTTTCGCAATCAGCCCCAGCATTTT
CDR3aa: CASSGFRDRAFRNQPQHF

j_gene: TRBJ1-1
abundance: -
len: 15
d_gene: -
v_gene: TRBV12-2
CDR3nt: TGTGCAAGTCGCTTAGCTCTGACAGGTCTCACTGAAGCTTTCTTT
CDR3aa: CASRLALTGLTEAFF

j_gene: TRBJ2-1
abundance: -
len: 17
d_gene: -
v_gene: TRBV18
CDR3nt: TGTGCCAGCTCACCTTTGGGACTCAACCCTTTCTCCAATGAGCAGTTCTTC
CDR3aa: CASSPLGLNPFSNEQFF

j_gene: TRBJ2-4
abundance: -
len: 13
d_gene: -
v_gene: TRBV10-3
CDR3nt: TGTGCCATGGAGGTGGGGCCAAAAAACATTCAGTACTTC
CDR3aa: CAMEVGPKNIQYF

j_gene: TRBJ2-7
abundance: -
len: 12
d_gene: -
v_gene: TRBV19
CDR3nt: TGTGCCAGTAAGTCGTCGGGGTACGAGCAGTACTTC
CDR3aa: CASKSSGYEQYF

j_gene: TRBJ1-1
abundance: -
len: 16
d_gene: TRBD1
v_gene: TRBV5-1
CDR3nt: TGCGCCAGCAGGCGTCGGACAGGGTCGAAGAACACTGAAGCTTTCTTT
CDR3aa: CASRRRTGSKNTEAFF

j_gene: TRBJ1-5
abundance: -
len: 18
d_gene: -
v_gene: TRBV7-2
CDR3nt: TGTGCCAGCAGGCGTAACGGGGGGGTCGGTCTGGTCAATCAGCCCCAGCATTTT
CDR3aa: CASRRNGGVGLVNQPQHF

j_gene: TRBJ2-1
abundance: -
len: 16
d_gene: TRBD2
v_gene: TRBV5-4
CDR3nt: TGTGCCAGCAGTCGAGTAGCGGGAGGGATCGGGAATGAGCAGTTCTTC
CDR3aa: CASSRVAGGIGNEQFF

j_gene: TRBJ1-1
abundance: once
len: 15
d_gene: TRBD1
v_gene: TRBV19
CDR3nt: TGTGCCAGTAGTATATGGGACAGGGGTTATCGCGAAGCTTTCTTT
CDR3aa: CASSIWDRGYREAFF

j_gene: TRBJ1-1
abundance: few
len: 13
d_gene: -
v_gene: TRBV7-3
CDR3nt: TGTGCCAGCAGCTCCCGAACAGGCGTTGAAGCTTTCTTT
CDR3aa: CASSSRTGVEAFF

j_gene: TRBJ2-2
abundance: -
len: 17
d_gene: -
v_gene: TRBV7-3
CDR3nt: TGTGCCAGCAGCCCCCACGACACGGGAGCGGGCACCGGGGAGCTGTTTTTT
CDR3aa: CASSPHDTGAGTGELFF

j_gene: TRBJ2-1
abundance: -
len: 16
d_gene: -
v_gene: TRBV7-3
CDR3nt: TGTGCCAGCAGCTTAACGAAGAGCGGGCCCTACAATGAGCAGTTCTTC
CDR3aa: CASSLTKSGPYNEQFF

j_gene: TRBJ1-5
abundance: -
len: 15
d_gene: TRBD1
v_gene: TRBV30
CDR3nt: TGTGCCTGGACTGGGACAGGACGGGGCAATCAGCCCCAGCATTTT
CDR3aa: CAWTGTGRGNQPQHF

j_gene: TRBJ2-5
abundance: -
len: 15
d_gene: -
v_gene: TRBV14
CDR3nt: TGTGCCAGCAGCCAAGATTTAGTACCCCCAGAGACCCAGTACTTC
CDR3aa: CASSQDLVPPETQYF

j_gene: TRBJ2-7
abundance: -
len: 16
d_gene: TRBD1
v_gene: TRBV27
CDR3nt: TGTGCCAGCAGTTTATCCCCCTGGACAGGTATGAGCGAGCAGTACTTC
CDR3aa: CASSLSPWTGMSEQYF

j_gene: TRBJ2-3
abundance: -
len: 16
d_gene: -
v_gene: TRBV7-9
CDR3nt: TGTGCCAGCAGCTTCGATCTTCGAGGAGGCACAGATACGCAGTATTTT
CDR3aa: CASSFDLRGGTDTQYF

j_gene: TRBJ1-5
abundance: -
len: 15
d_gene: -
v_gene: TRBV6-5
CDR3nt: TGTGCCAGCAGTTCACAGGGCCCGGGCAATCAGCCCCAGCATTTT
CDR3aa: CASSSQGPGNQPQHF

j_gene: TRBJ2-7
abundance: once
len: 13
d_gene: TRBD2
v_gene: TRBV27
CDR3nt: TGTGCCAGCAGTTTAGGGACGGGAGGAGAGCAGTACTTC
CDR3aa: CASSLGTGGEQYF

j_gene: TRBJ1-2
abundance: -
len: 12
d_gene: -
v_gene: TRBV29-1
CDR3nt: TGCAGCGTTGAAAGGGGAGCCTATGGCTACACCTTC
CDR3aa: CSVERGAYGYTF

j_gene: TRBJ2-7
abundance: once
len: 17
d_gene: -
v_gene: TRBV28
CDR3nt: TGTGCCAGCACCACCATGGGATACGGGGAGTCGGGGCACGAGCAGTACTTC
CDR3aa: CASTTMGYGESGHEQYF

j_gene: TRBJ2-7
abundance: once
len: 12
d_gene: TRBD2
v_gene: TRBV9
CDR3nt: TGTGCCAGCAGCGTAGGCGGGGGCGAGCAGTACTTC
CDR3aa: CASSVGGGEQYF

j_gene: TRBJ2-6
abundance: -
len: 17
d_gene: TRBD2
v_gene: TRBV30
CDR3nt: TGTGCCTGGACACCCCCGGGACTAGGATTTGGGGCCAACGTCCTGACTTTC
CDR3aa: CAWTPPGLGFGANVLTF

j_gene: TRBJ2-1
abundance: -
len: 15
d_gene: TRBD1
v_gene: TRBV19
CDR3nt: TGTGCCAGTTGGGACAGGGCCCCCTCCTACAATGAGCAGTTCTTC
CDR3aa: CASWDRAPSYNEQFF

j_gene: TRBJ1-6
abundance: -
len: 18
d_gene: TRBD1
v_gene: TRBV27
CDR3nt: TGTGCCAGCGTTCTAAAGGGACCAGGGGGCACCTATAATTCACCCCTCCACTTT
CDR3aa: CASVLKGPGGTYNSPLHF

j_gene: TRBJ1-1
abundance: -
len: 13
d_gene: -
v_gene: TRBV29-1
CDR3nt: TGCAGCGTTGTTGCGGGGGGCTGGGCTGAAGCTTTCTTT
CDR3aa: CSVVAGGWAEAFF

j_gene: TRBJ2-7
abundance: -
len: 15
d_gene: TRBD2
v_gene: TRBV11-2
CDR3nt: TGTGCCAGCAGCTCGGGACTAGCGGTAGCCTACGAGCAGTACTTC
CDR3aa: CASSSGLAVAYEQYF

j_gene: TRBJ2-4
abundance: -
len: 16
d_gene: TRBD1
v_gene: TRBV5-1
CDR3nt: TGCGCCAGCAGCAAAACACAGGGGGTGGCCAAAAACATTCAGTACTTC
CDR3aa: CASSKTQGVAKNIQYF

j_gene: TRBJ1-1
abundance: -
len: 15
d_gene: -
v_gene: TRBV5-1
CDR3nt: TGCGCCAGCAGCTTGGGAGCAGGAGCGAACACTGAAGCTTTCTTT
CDR3aa: CASSLGAGANTEAFF

j_gene: TRBJ2-6
abundance: -
len: 15
d_gene: -
v_gene: TRBV2
CDR3nt: TGTGCCAGCTCTGGACTTTTCTCTGGGGCCAACGTCCTGACTTTC
CDR3aa: CASSGLFSGANVLTF

j_gene: TRBJ2-7
abundance: -
len: 15
d_gene: TRBD1
v_gene: TRBV9
CDR3nt: TGTGCCAGCAGCCCCCGGGCAGGGGGCTCGGACGAGCAGTACTTC
CDR3aa: CASSPRAGGSDEQYF

j_gene: TRBJ2-7
abundance: -
len: 14
d_gene: TRBD1
v_gene: TRBV25-1
CDR3nt: TGTGCCAGCAGGTCCGGGACAGTCTCCTACGAGCAGTACTTC
CDR3aa: CASRSGTVSYEQYF

j_gene: TRBJ2-7
abundance: -
len: 16
d_gene: -
v_gene: TRBV28
CDR3nt: TGTGCCAGCAGTTTGGCCGGAGGGCAAGGATCCTACGAGCAGTACTTC
CDR3aa: CASSLAGGQGSYEQYF

j_gene: TRBJ1-1
abundance: -
len: 13
d_gene: -
v_gene: TRBV29-1
CDR3nt: TGCAGCGGATCGGGATCAACGGCAACTGAAGCTTTCTTT
CDR3aa: CSGSGSTATEAFF

j_gene: TRBJ1-5
abundance: once
len: 16
d_gene: -
v_gene: TRBV27
CDR3nt: TGTGCCAGCAGCCCGGATGAGGGGGAGGAGTATCAGCCCCAGCATTTT
CDR3aa: CASSPDEGEEYQPQHF

j_gene: TRBJ1-1
abundance: -
len: 14
d_gene: -
v_gene: TRBV29-1
CDR3nt: TGCAGCGCGTCCCGGGCCGGGGGGAACACTGAAGCTTTCTTT
CDR3aa: CSASRAGGNTEAFF